What follows are 3 T cell receptor beta chains derived from one specimen sequenced in a study of early T cells in non-severe SARS-CoV-2 infection (dated by TCRdb to the early 2020s). Receptors were amplified or captured by 5' RACE. The instrument given in TCRdb is NextSeq 500. The public sequencing data were trimmed at Q25 with fastp and processed into clonotypes with MiXCR by TCRdb, which kept only in-frame beta chains. For every CDR3 protein sequence, its rows merge into one entry that carries the most common genes and DNA. Counted in this sample were tens of thousands of distinct CDR3 sequences; about a tenth of them appeared once. About 6.4% of the sample lies in the top ten. The specimen sequenced was whole blood. The receptors were gathered from an adult who was a healthcare worker with PCR-confirmed SARS-CoV-2 infection or an uninfected control (not recorded which).

The J gene is TRBJ2-1, the V gene TRBV5-8; 7 bases agree with TRBD2. Germline CDR1 is SGHTS and CDR2 is YDEGEE. J was trimmed by 5 bases and V by 2 bases; bases with no gene match: 7. The CDR3 has 15 amino acids. CDR3 amino acids: CASSFRGRPNNEQFF. For the CDR3, the DNA is TGTGCCAGCAGCTTTCGCGGGAGACCCAACAATGAGCAGTTCTTC.

The sample holds a few counts of this clonotype. This chain joins TRBV19 and TRBJ2-2; D uncertain. Germline V gene sequence: CDR1 LNHDA, CDR2 SQIVND (reference sequence). Trimming cost V 5 bases and J 4 bases, with 8 bases left between them. This CDR3 contains 13 residues. This chain's CDR3 is CASSGPFTGELFF. In DNA form, the CDR3 reads TGTGCCAGTAGTGGACCGTTCACCGGGGAGCTGTTTTTT.

This clonotype appeared a few times. J is TRBJ2-1 and V is TRBV7-2, with D possibly being TRBD1 or TRBD2 (6 bases each). This CDR3 contains 12 residues. The ends were cut back, 6 bases at V and 10 bases at J, with 13 bases in the middle. Germline-derived CDR1 and CDR2 are SGHTA and FQGNSA. The CDR3 sequence is CASRHGGGEQFF. The CDR3, as DNA: TGTGCCAGCAGGCACGGAGGGGGAGAGCAGTTCTTC.